What follows are 30 T cell receptor beta chains derived from one specimen sequenced in a study of blood T cell repertoires in COVID-19. Assay used: immunoSEQ multiplex PCR; TCRdb lists only in-frame clones, some missing. The sample lists around 80,000 clones, more than 85% seen once, with 0.55% to 0.75% in the top ten. The material sequenced was peripheral blood. The source of these receptors is a man aged 55 to 69 with acute or convalescent COVID-19.

This clone has only a few counts. The chain recombines TRBV3-1 (or the pseudogene TRBV3-2) with TRBJ2-7; D gene ambiguous. The CDR3 extends over 13 amino acids. Deletions cut 1 base from V and 3 bases from J, with 7 bases between. Germline values: CDR1 LGHDT, CDR2 YNNKEL (reference sequence). The CDR3 sequence is CASSQVAGYEQYF. The CDR3 DNA reads TGTGCCAGCAGCCAAGTCGCAGGCTACGAGCAGTACTTC.

This chain links TRBV6-5 with TRBJ2-7, with a weak D call TRBD1 (5 bases). Trimming took 6 bases from V and 4 from J, leaving 13 bases between them. CDR1 is MNHEY and CDR2 is SVGAGI in the germline V gene. The CDR3 runs 13 residues. This CDR3 is CASRVAGSYEQYF. The CDR3 coding sequence is TGTGCCAGCAGGGTGGCAGGGTCGTACGAGCAGTACTTC.

The chain couples TRBV19 to TRBJ2-7; 10 nucleotides agree with TRBD1. From germline, CDR1 is LNHDA and CDR2 SQIVND (reference sequence). With 0 bases clipped from V and 5 bases from J, the junction kept 7 bases outside the gene matches. The CDR3 length is 16 residues. The CDR3 protein is CASSIDLRTGGNEQYF. The CDR3 region has the DNA TGTGCCAGTAGTATAGATCTGAGGACAGGGGGGAACGAGCAGTACTTC.

The V gene is TRBV7-9, the J gene TRBJ2-1; 13 bases are a match to TRBD2. V shed 5 bases, J shed 6 bases, and the junction held 10 bases outside the gene matches. The CDR3 contains 17 residues. The germline V gene has CDR1 SEHNR and CDR2 FQNEAQ (reference sequence). The chain's CDR3 is CASSQGTSGVQTNEQFF. The CDR3 nucleotides read TGTGCCAGCAGCCAGGGGACTAGCGGGGTTCAAACCAATGAGCAGTTCTTC.

The rearrangement links TRBV7-9 to TRBJ1-2; the match to TRBD1 covers 9 bases. This CDR3 has 14 residues. Trimming cost V 3 bases and J 6 bases; bases outside gene matches: 5. CDR1 SEHNR and CDR2 FQNEAQ come from the germline V gene (reference sequence). The CDR3 protein is CASSLDRGGNGYTF. CDR3 bases: TGTGCCAGCAGCTTGGACAGGGGTGGGAATGGCTACACCTTC.

The table lists this clone with a count of one. This rearrangement joins TRBV5-1 to TRBJ2-7; a weak D match, TRBD1 (6 bases). CDR3 length: 14 amino acids. V was cut by 6 bases and J by 0 bases, with 13 bases left in between. The germline gives CDR1 SGHRS, CDR2 YFSETQ. The CDR3 DNA is TGCGCCAGCACCAACGACAGGAGCTCCTACGAGCAGTACTTC. This translates into CASTNDRSSYEQYF.

This clone was picked up one time. The chain carries TRBV7-8 and TRBJ2-7; maybe TRBD1 (6 bases). This CDR3 comprises 14 residues. Germline V gene sequence: CDR1 SGHVS, CDR2 FQNEAQ. The V end lost 3 bases, the J end lost 6 bases, and 15 bases lay between the germline ends. In DNA form, the CDR3 reads TGTGCCAGCAGCTTTAAGGGGGTACGGGGCGAGCAGTACTTC. Translation gives CASSFKGVRGEQYF.

The chain joins TRBV30 to TRBJ2-7; TRBD1 agrees at 9 bases. The V gene end was trimmed by 1 base and the J gene end by 6 bases; junction bases not matched to a gene: 1. This CDR3 spans 12 amino acids. Looked up from germline, CDR1 is GTSNPN and CDR2 is SVGIG (reference sequence). CDR3 DNA sequence: TGTGCCTGGAGTGGGACAGGGGTCGAGCAGTACTTC. Its protein product is CAWSGTGVEQYF.

The rearrangement joins TRBV19 to TRBJ1-1, with 8 bases fitting TRBD1. The germline V gene has CDR1 LNHDA and CDR2 SQIVND (reference sequence). J was trimmed by 4 bases and V by 3 bases; bases with no gene match: 4. CDR3 length equals 14 residues. CDR3 nucleotides: TGTGCCAGTAGTATGGACAGGGCGGGCACTGAAGCTTTCTTT. Translating it yields CASSMDRAGTEAFF.

Only one count was recorded for this clone. The gene calls are TRBV6-5 and TRBJ1-3, with a weak D call TRBD1 (5 bases). This CDR3 region has 12 residues. Trimming pared 6 bases from V and 2 bases from J, leaving 5 bases between. CDR1 and CDR2 from the germline V gene are MNHEY and SVGAGI. The CDR3 region has the DNA TGTGCCAGCAGGGGGCCTGGAAACACCATATATTTT. Residues: CASRGPGNTIYF.

The V and J genes are TRBV18 and TRBJ1-2; D is ambiguous. V was trimmed by 3 bases and J by 7 bases, leaving 12 bases between them. The CDR3 covers 13 residues. CDR1 is KGHSH and CDR2 is LQKENI in the germline V gene. The CDR3 DNA reads as TGTGCCAGCTCACCTCCAGGAGGCAGTGGCTACACCTTC. Protein product: CASSPPGGSGYTF.

This sequence joins TRBV30 and TRBJ1-4; the D gene is possibly TRBD1 (5 bases). V lost 7 bases to trimming and J lost 0 bases, with 21 bases between them. The CDR3 has 17 residues. Germline assignment: CDR1 GTSNPN and CDR2 SVGIG (reference sequence). DNA of the CDR3: TGTGCCTACCACAGAGGAGAAGGGGCGGCAACTAATGAAAAACTGTTTTTT. This codes for CAYHRGEGAATNEKLFF.

The genes are TRBV14 and TRBJ2-7; a possible D gene is TRBD2 (5 bases). Germline V gives CDR1 SGHDN, CDR2 FVKESK. V dropped 1 base and J dropped 7 bases, with 8 bases sitting between them. This CDR3 spans 12 amino acids. CDR3 sequence (DNA): TGTGCCAGCAGCCAAGCATGGAGGGAGCAGTACTTC. Translation: CASSQAWREQYF.

This chain connects TRBV11-2 to TRBJ2-3, with D maybe TRBD1 (7 bases). Trimming removed 3 bases from V and 2 bases from J, with 18 bases in between. CDR3 length: 17 residues. Per the germline V gene, CDR1 is SGHAT and CDR2 is FQNNGV. The CDR3 DNA reads TGTGCCAGCAGCTTGGGCCTCCAGGGGGGCTCCACAGATACGCAGTATTTT. Translated, it gives CASSLGLQGGSTDTQYF.

The chain uses TRBV10-3 and TRBJ1-2, with D maybe TRBD1 (5 bases). V gave up 0 bases and J gave up 4 bases, with 18 bases separating them. The length of the CDR3 is 17 residues. Per the germline V gene, CDR1 is ENHRY and CDR2 is SYGVKD. Here the CDR3 reads CAISESGGMGIPYGYTF. CDR3 in DNA: TGTGCCATCAGTGAGTCGGGGGGGATGGGTATCCCCTATGGCTACACCTTC.

The chain joins TRBV11-2 to TRBJ1-3; D is possibly TRBD1 (5 bases). Germline CDR1 SGHAT, CDR2 FQNNGV. CDR3 length: 16 amino acids. V lost 5 bases and J 0 bases, leaving 14 bases between the germline ends. CDR3 sequence (DNA): TGTGCCAGCAGCCGACAGACAGTAAGCTCTGGAAACACCATATATTTT. Translation: CASSRQTVSSGNTIYF.

The rearrangement links TRBV5-1 to TRBJ1-4; 9 bases map to TRBD1. CDR1 and CDR2 (germline): SGHRS, YFSETQ. V gave up 3 bases and J gave up 6 bases; unmatched junction bases: 12. This CDR3 contains 17 residues. DNA for the CDR3: TGCGCCAGCAGCTCCGGGACAGGGCCCCATGCGGATGAAAAACTGTTTTTT. Translated, it gives CASSSGTGPHADEKLFF.

The CDR3 bases are TGTGCCAGCAGCCTGGCCGGAGGTCCCGGGGAGCTGTTTTTT. Translation: CASSLAGGPGELFF. The rearrangement joins TRBV11-2 to TRBJ2-2, with a tentative D call TRBD2 (5 bases). Looked up from germline, CDR1 is SGHAT and CDR2 is FQNNGV. The ends were cut back, 5 bases at V and 6 bases at J, with 13 bases in the middle. The CDR3 runs to 14 residues. The full variable domain, with the rest looked up from reference TRBV11-2 and TRBJ2-2, is EAGVAQSPRYKIIEKRQSVAFWCNPISGHATLYWYQQILGQGPKLLIQFQNNGVVDDSQLPKDRFSAERLKGVDSTLKIQPAKLEDSAVYLCASSLAGGPGELFFGEGSRLTVL.

V and J are TRBV6-5 and TRBJ1-2; 7 nucleotides line up with TRBD1. The CDR3 has 12 residues. Germline-derived CDR1 and CDR2 are MNHEY and SVGAGI. Trimming took 5 bases from V and 6 from J; bases not matched to a gene: 3. DNA for the CDR3: TGTGCCAGCAGTATGCAGGGGGATGGCTACACCTTC. This sequence encodes CASSMQGDGYTF.

The table lists this clone with a count of one. The gene calls are TRBV24-1 and TRBJ1-5; D unresolved. Trimming left V 3 bases short and J 6 bases short, with 8 bases between. Germline CDR1 KGHDR, CDR2 SFDVKD. CDR3 length equals 13 residues. The CDR3 sequence is CATSDPGGQPQHF. The CDR3 region has the DNA TGTGCCACCAGTGATCCGGGAGGTCAGCCCCAGCATTTT.

The gene calls are TRBV5-1 and TRBJ1-1; D is uncertain. The CDR3 contains 12 residues. V shed 6 bases and J shed 1 base, with 7 bases lying between them. Germline CDR1 reads SGHRS; CDR2 reads YFSETQ. CDR3 nucleotide sequence: TGCGCCAGCACCCCCGGGAACACTGAAGCTTTCTTT. This gives the protein CASTPGNTEAFF.

The chain links TRBV2 to TRBJ1-1; 7 bases align to TRBD1. The ends lost 10 bases at V and 3 bases at J; junction bases unmatched: 8. The germline gives CDR1 SNHLY, CDR2 FYNNEI. The CDR3 has 13 residues. CDR3 residues: CANTGAPDTEAFF. The CDR3 region has the DNA TGTGCCAACACAGGGGCTCCGGACACTGAAGCTTTCTTT.

The count of this clone is one. V is TRBV5-1 and J is TRBJ2-5; TRBD1 is a possible D gene (6 bases). CDR1 is SGHRS, CDR2 YFSETQ, per germline. CDR3 length: 14 amino acids. V lost 1 base and J lost 5, with 12 bases in between. CDR3 sequence: CASSLTGSRETQYF. CDR3 in DNA: TGCGCCAGCAGCTTGACAGGGTCGAGGGAGACCCAGTACTTC.

This chain uses TRBV3-1 (or the pseudogene TRBV3-2) with TRBJ2-3, with 9 positions matching TRBD2. V lost 5 bases to trimming and J lost 4 bases; unmatched junction nucleotides: 10. There are 16 residues in the CDR3. Germline values: CDR1 LGHDT, CDR2 YNNKEL (reference sequence). CDR3 nucleotide sequence: TGTGCCAGCAGCAGGAGGTCGAGCGGGGGGCCAGATACGCAGTATTTT. Translated, it gives CASSRRSSGGPDTQYF.

The chain links TRBV27 to TRBJ2-2; 8 nucleotides line up with TRBD2. V lost 7 bases, J lost 7 bases, and 8 bases stayed unmatched. Germline V gene sequence: CDR1 MNHEY, CDR2 SMNVEV (reference sequence). This CDR3 region has 14 residues. CDR3 protein: CASTRGGPIGELFF. CDR3 nucleotides: TGTGCCAGCACCCGGGGGGGCCCTATCGGGGAGCTGTTTTTT.

V usage is TRBV7-2 and J usage is TRBJ2-7; 11 nucleotides agree with TRBD1. Germline V gene lookup returns CDR1 SGHTA and CDR2 FQGNSA. The junction had 8 bases not matched to a gene; V was cut back by 1 base and J by 3 bases. This CDR3 has 17 amino acids. CDR3 region: CASSLGGQGAAFYEQYF. The CDR3 DNA follows: TGTGCCAGCAGCTTAGGCGGACAGGGGGCGGCGTTCTACGAGCAGTACTTC.

This clone occurred once. The genes are TRBV11-2 and TRBJ1-4; possible D gene TRBD1, 6 bases. This CDR3 has 14 residues. The germline V gene has CDR1 SGHAT and CDR2 FQNNGV. The ends were cut back, 6 bases at V and 6 bases at J, with 14 bases in the middle. The CDR3 sequence: CASSIRGGHEKLFF. The CDR3 DNA reads TGTGCCAGCAGTATCAGGGGCGGGCATGAAAAACTGTTTTTT.

The chain carries TRBV9 and TRBJ2-3, with D tentatively TRBD2 (5 bases). V lost 1 base to trimming and J lost 4 bases, with 10 bases between them. The CDR3 is made up of 14 amino acids. Germline CDR1 and CDR2: SGDLS and YYNGEE. CDR3 sequence: CASSVQPEADTQYF. The CDR3 region has the DNA TGTGCCAGCAGCGTACAACCGGAGGCAGATACGCAGTATTTT.

V and J are TRBV5-6 and TRBJ2-7, with D maybe TRBD1 (8 bases). CDR1 and CDR2 (germline): SGHDT, YYEEEE. The CDR3 loop spans 15 amino acids. V lost 5 bases and J lost 0, with 15 bases in between. The CDR3 DNA sequence: TGTGCCAGCAGTCGGGGAGGGACAGGCTCCTACGAGCAGTACTTC. Its translation is CASSRGGTGSYEQYF.

The chain links TRBV3-1 (or the pseudogene TRBV3-2) to TRBJ1-5; D is perhaps TRBD1 (6 bases). Germline V gives CDR1 LGHDT, CDR2 YNNKEL (reference sequence). The CDR3 runs to 18 residues. V lost 2 bases and J lost 2, with 19 bases in between. DNA of the CDR3: TGTGCCAGCAGCCAACCGGGACGGCGGGGGCTAGGCAATCAGCCCCAGCATTTT. Translation gives CASSQPGRRGLGNQPQHF.